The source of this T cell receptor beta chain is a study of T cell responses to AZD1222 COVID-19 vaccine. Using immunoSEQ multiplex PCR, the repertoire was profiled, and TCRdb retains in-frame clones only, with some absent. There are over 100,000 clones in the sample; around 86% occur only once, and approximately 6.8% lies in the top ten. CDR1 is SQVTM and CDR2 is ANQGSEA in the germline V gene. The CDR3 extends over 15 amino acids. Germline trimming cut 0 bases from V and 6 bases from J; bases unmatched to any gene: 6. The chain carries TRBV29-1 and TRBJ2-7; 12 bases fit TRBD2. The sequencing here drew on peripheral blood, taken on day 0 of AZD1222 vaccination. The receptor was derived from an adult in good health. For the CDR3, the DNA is TGCAGCGTTGAAGATCCGACTAGCGGGGGCCCCGAGCAGTACTTC. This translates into CSVEDPTSGGPEQYF.